This T cell receptor beta chain emerged from a study of blood T cells in healthy people across ages (dated by TCRdb to 2013 to 2016). Some background on the complete study: In model experiments, template switching captured roughly one uniquely barcoded TCR beta cDNA molecule for every two T cells. Age-related changes in TCR beta repertoire diversity were measured in the study by deep sequencing normalized with unique cDNA molecular identifiers. Donors were grouped into four age groups: young (average approximately 15 years), middle-aged (around 39), aged (around 60) and long-lived (less than 85). Donors of different ages were randomly distributed across sequencing lanes to avoid experimental bias. Two additional independent replicas of 1 million unique cDNA reads from the same blood draw were analyzed for two donors (one aged 18 to 30 and one aged 80 or older). Paper-wide results and their limitations: As age increased, observed TCR beta diversity per million T cells dropped in a roughly linear way, and a significant reduction was already evident by age roughly 36. Compared with the aged group, the long-lived group had more naive CD4+ T cells, fewer expanded clones and increased TCR diversity, suggesting age selection. Observed TCR beta diversity correlated strongly with the percentage of naive T cells measured by flow cytometry. Estimates of total diversity based on one million sequenced T cells were regarded as lower bounds and as underestimates. Since profiling was done on bulk unsorted PBMCs, naive and antigen-experienced compartments could not be conclusively compared. Because the CMV infection status of the donors was unknown, age-related changes in expanded clonotypes may potentially have been confounded.

On this clonotype itself: The clone's antigen remains unknown. Per-base quality was not reported, and no clone a single base away is much larger than it.

The library was obtained by 5' RACE. This sample was sequenced with an Illumina HiSeq 2500. A second about 7 to 11 cycle PCR used a sample-barcoded 5' primer and a J-beta primer mix. A unique molecular identifier was introduced onto each TCR beta cDNA molecule by a template-switch 5' adaptor carrying 12 random nucleotides. Each sample yielded at least 2.5 million CDR3-containing paired-end reads. First-strand cDNA was synthesized from all RNA with the Mint cDNA synthesis kit, primed by a TRBC-specific oligonucleotide. Following uracil-DNA glycosylase treatment, a first 18-cycle PCR with universal primers M1SS and BC2_uni_R was performed on all cDNA. In the source study's methods: For normalization, 1 million high-quality reads, each with a distinct molecular identifier, were randomly selected from each sample. Instead of being binned into consensus sequences, reads that shared molecular identifiers were thrown out. MiTCR, set to a Q25 quality threshold and the strictest error-elimination algorithm, was used for CDR3 identification, clonotype clustering and error correction. A nonparametric unseen species model with Euler transformation was used to estimate a lower bound on total TCR beta diversity. TCRdb reprocessed the public reads (quality trimming at Q25 with fastp, clone calling with MiXCR) and kept in-frame beta chains. Under each unique CDR3 protein, matching rows form one entry showing the most common genes and DNA. The V and J calls reflect TCRdb's pipeline rather than the authors' work. The sample data list approximately 800,000 distinct CDR3 sequences, and around 34% of these were observed just once. The top ten hold 10% to 15% of the sample.

The approximately 40 donors, aged about 6 to 95 years, were systemically healthy Caucasian individuals from Russia. Roughly 9 milliliters of peripheral blood were drawn from each donor into EDTA-treated Vacutainer tubes. Ficoll-Paque density-gradient centrifugation was used to isolate PBMCs, with at least 7 million obtained per sample. Total RNA, at least 6 micrograms per sample, was extracted from PBMCs with Trizol reagent. For every donor, an aliquot of PBMCs went through flow cytometry to measure the percentages of naive CD45RAhigh/CD27high T cells. Per the germline V gene, MRHNA is the CDR1 and SNTAGT is the CDR2. The CDR3 has 12 amino acids, counting the end cysteine and phenylalanine. Of the read, only the CDR3 DNA is kept; its 36 bases are in frame from base 1. The junction shows trimming of 4 bases on V and 6 bases on J, plus 9 bases between the germline ends.

The source material was blood. The V gene is TRBV6-4 and the J gene is TRBJ2-5, with the D gene call left open. The clonotype originates from a young man in good health. This receptor has the CDR3 CASSGIVQTQYF. The sequence in DNA is TGTGCCAGCAGTGGTATAGTGCAGACCCAGTACTTC.